Listed here are 18 T cell receptor beta chains from one sample, sequenced in a study of cytomegalovirus exposure and HLA in healthy donors. Repertoires were generated with immunoSEQ multiplex PCR, while TCRdb's copy carries only in-frame clones and drops some. The sample carries about 180,000 clones, about 85% recorded once. The specimen was PBMCs. The origin of the receptors is a man aged 18 to 30 in good health and CMV-seropositive.

The chain joins TRBV6-5 to TRBJ2-3, with 10 positions matching TRBD1. The CDR3 is 15 amino acids. V gave up 2 bases and J gave up 2 bases; unmatched junction bases: 1. CDR1 and CDR2 (germline): MNHEY, SVGAGI. The CDR3 region is CASSYGTGDTDTQYF. In DNA form, the CDR3 reads TGTGCCAGCAGTTACGGGACAGGGGACACAGATACGCAGTATTTT.

V gene TRBV20-1 combines with J gene TRBJ1-2; TRBD1 is a possible D gene (6 bases). CDR1 DFQATT and CDR2 SNEGSKA come from the germline V gene (reference sequence). The CDR3 extends over 11 amino acids. The germline V and J ends were trimmed by 4 bases and 8 bases, with 11 bases remaining between them. CDR3 in amino acids: CSATAGAGYTF. CDR3 DNA: TGCAGTGCTACAGCAGGGGCGGGCTACACCTTC.

This chain uses TRBV14 with TRBJ1-3; TRBD1 aligns across 7 bases. The CDR3 spans 14 residues. V lost 2 bases, J lost 5 bases, and 3 bases stayed unmatched. Germline assignment: CDR1 SGHDN and CDR2 FVKESK. The CDR3, as DNA: TGTGCCAGCAGCCAAAGACAGGGTCGAAACACCATATATTTT. Protein: CASSQRQGRNTIYF.

This chain connects TRBV11-2 to TRBJ2-7; 9 nucleotides align to TRBD2. CDR3 size: 15 residues. Germline CDR1 SGHAT, CDR2 FQNNGV. Trimming at V came to 0 bases and at J to 3 bases, leaving 3 bases not matched to a gene. As DNA, the CDR3 is TGTGCCAGCAGCTTAGAAACTAGCGGGTTCTACGAGCAGTACTTC. Amino acid sequence: CASSLETSGFYEQYF. The variable domain in full, completed from reference TRBV11-2 and TRBJ2-7, reads EAGVAQSPRYKIIEKRQSVAFWCNPISGHATLYWYQQILGQGPKLLIQFQNNGVVDDSQLPKDRFSAERLKGVDSTLKIQPAKLEDSAVYLCASSLETSGFYEQYFGPGTRLTVT.

The CDR3 DNA sequence: TGTGCCAGCAGTTTAGGGGGGGGGCACAATGAGCAGTTCTTC. It specifies CASSLGGGHNEQFF. The rearrangement links TRBV28 to TRBJ2-1; D might be TRBD2 (7 bases). Trimming shortened V by 2 bases and J by 5 bases, and 10 bases separated the two germline ends. The CDR3 runs 14 residues. The germline V gene has CDR1 MDHEN and CDR2 SYDVKM. Together with reference TRBV28 and TRBJ2-1, the CDR3 gives the full variable domain: DVKVTQSSRYLVKRTGEKVFLECVQDMDHENMFWYRQDPGLGLRLIYFSYDVKMKEKGDIPEGYSVSREKKERFSLILESASTNQTSMYLCASSLGGGHNEQFFGPGTRLTVL.

This clone was seen a handful of times. This rearrangement joins TRBV6-5 to TRBJ2-7; 13 bases align to TRBD2. There are 13 residues in the CDR3. With 6 bases clipped from V and 5 bases from J, the junction kept 1 base outside the gene matches. The germline gives CDR1 MNHEY, CDR2 SVGAGI. The CDR3 reads CASRTSGGNEQYF. The CDR3 region has the DNA TGTGCCAGCAGGACTAGCGGGGGGAACGAGCAGTACTTC.

This chain uses TRBV4-1 with TRBJ2-7; TRBD2 agrees at 7 bases. Germline trimming cut 2 bases from V and 3 bases from J; bases unmatched to any gene: 16. In germline, CDR1 is MGHRA, CDR2 YSYEKL. The CDR3 totals 18 residues. CDR3 in amino acids: CASSQITSAGPTLYEQYF. CDR3 sequence (DNA): TGCGCCAGCAGCCAAATAACTAGCGCGGGACCAACCCTCTACGAGCAGTACTTC.

CDR3 in amino acids: CARVVGDYQETQYF. In nucleotides, the CDR3 is TGTGCCCGGGTGGTCGGCGACTACCAAGAGACCCAGTACTTC. The chain joins TRBV21-1 to TRBJ2-5; the DNA was not compared with TRBD2, the D call given in the table. TRBV21-1 is tagged as a pseudogene. The length of the CDR3 is 14 residues.

The V call is TRBV9, the J call TRBJ2-5; the D gene is possibly TRBD2 (7 bases). This CDR3 has 17 amino acids. Germline V gene lookup returns CDR1 SGDLS and CDR2 YYNGEE. V was clipped by 0 bases and J by 5 bases, with 20 bases between them. The CDR3 spells CASSVGGGRGGQETQYF. For the CDR3, the DNA is TGTGCCAGCAGCGTAGGAGGGGGTAGGGGAGGGCAGGAGACCCAGTACTTC. The full variable domain, completed using reference TRBV9 and TRBJ2-5, is DSGVTQTPKHLITATGQRVTLRCSPRSGDLSVYWYQQSLDQGLQFLIQYYNGEERAKGNILERFSAQQFPDLHSELNLSSLELGDSALYFCASSVGGGRGGQETQYFGPGTRLLVL.

The chain joins TRBV7-6 to TRBJ2-5, with 8 bases aligning to TRBD2. The V gene's germline CDR1 is SGHVS and CDR2 FNYEAQ. V lost 2 bases to trimming and J lost 4 bases; unmatched junction nucleotides: 6. The CDR3 covers 15 residues. CDR3 in DNA: TGTGCCAGCAGCTTAACCGGGACTAGACGAGAGACCCAGTACTTC. Translated: CASSLTGTRRETQYF.

J is TRBJ2-7 and V is TRBV10-1, with 9 nucleotides matching TRBD2. The CDR3 is made up of 15 amino acids. Trimming cost V 8 bases and J 3 bases; bases outside gene matches: 11. Germline CDR1 is WNHNN and CDR2 is SYGVQD (reference sequence). This CDR3 is CASRGVGLAFYEQYF. CDR3 in DNA: TGCGCCAGCCGGGGGGTAGGACTAGCGTTCTACGAGCAGTACTTC.

This chain links TRBV4-1 with TRBJ2-2; the D gene is possibly TRBD2 (6 bases). The germline gives CDR1 MGHRA, CDR2 YSYEKL. Trimming left V 0 bases short and J 0 bases short, with 17 bases between. CDR3 length: 19 residues. DNA for the CDR3: TGCGCCAGCAGCCAAGATCAAGGGGACTCCTATTCGAACACCGGGGAGCTGTTTTTT. It encodes CASSQDQGDSYSNTGELFF.

This clone was counted a few times. The rearrangement joins TRBV4-1 to TRBJ1-2; possible D gene TRBD1, 5 bases. The V gene's germline CDR1 is MGHRA and CDR2 YSYEKL. This CDR3 comprises 15 residues. The V end was cut by 0 bases, the J end by 1 base, with 9 bases between. CDR3 coding DNA: TGCGCCAGCAGCCAAGATCCAAGGGGTAACTATGGCTACACCTTC. Encoded protein: CASSQDPRGNYGYTF.

The chain couples TRBV28 to TRBJ1-2; D gene ambiguous. The V gene lost 5 bases and the J gene lost 5 bases, with 15 bases spanning the gap. Germline loops: CDR1 MDHEN, CDR2 SYDVKM. The CDR3 has 14 amino acids. CDR3 nucleotides: TGTGCCAGCAGTCCCCTGACACCTGCTTATGGCTACACCTTC. Translation gives CASSPLTPAYGYTF.

The chain employs TRBV28 and TRBJ1-6; the D gene is possibly TRBD1 (6 bases). The V gene lost 3 bases and the J gene lost 7 bases, with 10 bases spanning the gap. This CDR3 comprises 14 residues. Looked up from germline, CDR1 is MDHEN and CDR2 is SYDVKM. The CDR3 sequence is CASSFRGANSPLHF. The CDR3 DNA reads as TGTGCCAGCAGTTTTCGGGGGGCGAATTCACCCCTCCACTTT.

V gene TRBV6-6 combines with J gene TRBJ2-2, with TRBD2 as a possible D gene (7 bases). This CDR3 comprises 16 residues. Trimming took 4 bases from V and 4 from J, leaving 16 bases between them. The germline V gene encodes CDR1 MNHNY and CDR2 SVGAGI (reference sequence). This CDR3 is CASSSVRGGGTGELFF. As DNA, the CDR3 is TGTGCCAGCAGTTCCGTCAGGGGAGGGGGCACCGGGGAGCTGTTTTTT.

This chain uses TRBV7-9 with TRBJ2-1, with a possible D match to TRBD2 (6 bases). The V end lost 4 bases, the J end lost 10 bases, and 11 bases lay between the germline ends. The CDR3 extends over 12 amino acids. Germline assignment: CDR1 SEHNR and CDR2 FQNEAQ (reference sequence). For the CDR3, the DNA is TGTGCCAGCAGCTCGGGAGTTCGGGAGCAGTTCTTC. Translating gives CASSSGVREQFF.

The V and J genes are TRBV27 and TRBJ2-3; perhaps TRBD1 as D (6 bases). The germline V and J ends were trimmed by 1 base and 7 bases, with 18 bases remaining between them. The germline CDR1 and CDR2 sequences are MNHEY and SMNVEV (reference sequence). This CDR3 is 16 amino acids long. CDR3 sequence (DNA): TGTGCCAGCAGTTTATGGACAGCCCAGGACGCGAATACGCAGTATTTT. It encodes CASSLWTAQDANTQYF.